This passage covers 16 T cell receptor beta chains from one sample sequenced in a study of T cell repertoires in cytomegalovirus infection. TCRdb itself ran the reads through MiXCR, one entry per CDR3 protein. This sample has roughly 150,000 distinct CDR3 sequences; about a quarter occur once, and the top ten carry approximately 11%. The sequencing input was PBMCs. These receptors came from a human donor in good health (CMV status not recorded). Some clones in this sample may be carry-over from other donors' samples.

This clonotype was counted only a few times. The chain is built from TRBV6-2 or TRBV6-3 and TRBJ2-5, with D hard to call. The CDR3 sequence is 12 residues long. V lost 8 bases and J 1 base, leaving 8 bases between the germline ends. Germline V gives CDR1 MNHEY, CDR2 SVGEGT. The chain's CDR3 is CASAQIQETQYF. DNA of the CDR3: TGTGCCAGCGCTCAGATCCAAGAGACCCAGTACTTC.

A remark on this clonotype: Sequence at one end of the junction differs from germline and may be a read error. V is TRBV7-2 and J is TRBJ2-2; 11 bases line up with TRBD2. Germline CDR1 SGHTA, CDR2 FQGNSA. The CDR3 has 16 residues. CDR3 residues: CSSSLAGGPSTGELFF. CDR3 DNA sequence: TGTTCCAGCAGCTTAGCGGGAGGGCCTTCCACCGGGGAGCTGTTTTTT.

The gene calls are TRBV2 and TRBJ1-5, with D maybe TRBD1 (5 bases). The CDR3 totals 15 residues. Looked up from germline, CDR1 is SNHLY and CDR2 is FYNNEI. Trimming pared 6 bases from V and 0 bases from J, leaving 12 bases between. CDR3 in DNA: TGTGCCAGCAGCCAAGGGGCGACTAGCAATCAGCCCCAGCATTTT. Translated, it gives CASSQGATSNQPQHF.

This rearrangement joins TRBV29-1 to TRBJ2-1; D may be TRBD1 (5 bases). The germline gives CDR1 SQVTM, CDR2 ANQGSEA. Between the trimmed V and J ends, which lost 4 bases and 2 bases, there was a span of 15 bases. The CDR3 contains 15 residues. The CDR3 nucleotides read TGCAGCGTTGTGGTACCTCAAGGGGCCTACAATGAGCAGTTCTTC. This codes for CSVVVPQGAYNEQFF.

This clonotype occurred a few times. The CDR3 protein is CASSSTRTALGNGYTF. The DNA for the CDR3 is TGTGCCAGCAGCTCGACCCGGACAGCCCTCGGTAATGGCTACACCTTC. The rearrangement uses TRBV7-8 and TRBJ1-2; a weak D match, TRBD1 (6 bases). Trimming stripped 4 bases from V and 6 bases from J, with 21 bases between. This CDR3 is built from 16 residues. Looked up from germline, CDR1 is SGHVS and CDR2 is FQNEAQ.

This clonotype occurred many times. The CDR3 sequence is CASSSRQGGNNEQFF. CDR3 in DNA: TGTGCCAGCAGTTCGCGGCAGGGGGGAAACAATGAGCAGTTCTTC. The chain is built from TRBV7-8 and TRBJ2-1; D might be TRBD1 (7 bases). This CDR3 is built from 15 residues. Germline loops: CDR1 SGHVS, CDR2 FQNEAQ. Trimming removed 6 bases from V and 5 bases from J, with 17 bases in between.

A few counts support this clonotype. The chain combines TRBV2 with TRBJ2-1; 10 nucleotides align to TRBD2. J lost 9 bases, V lost 2 bases, and 4 bases had no gene match. Germline loops: CDR1 SNHLY, CDR2 FYNNEI. CDR3 length: 14 residues. CDR3 nucleotide sequence: TGTGCCAGCAGTGAAAGCGGGGGGGCCAGTGAGCAGTTCTTC. Amino acid sequence: CASSESGGASEQFF.

The chain uses TRBV5-6 and TRBJ1-2; TRBD1 matches at 8 bases. From germline, CDR1 is SGHDT and CDR2 YYEEEE. V gave up 5 bases and J gave up 2 bases; unmatched junction bases: 5. The CDR3 sequence is 14 residues long. The CDR3 sequence is CASRSTGGNYGYTF. In DNA, the CDR3 is TGTGCCAGCAGAAGCACAGGGGGGAACTATGGCTACACCTTC.

This clonotype was recorded many times. This chain uses TRBV7-2 with TRBJ2-2, with D possibly TRBD2 on 6 matching bases. V lost 5 bases and J lost 2, with 9 bases in between. The CDR3 length is 14 residues. Germline loops: CDR1 SGHTA, CDR2 FQGNSA. CDR3 in DNA: TGTGCCAGCAGCCGGGGACTTAACACCGGGGAGCTGTTTTTT. This codes for CASSRGLNTGELFF.

In regard to this clonotype: Just one base apart from a much larger clone, this may be a read error. This rearrangement joins TRBV7-6 to TRBJ2-1; D ambiguous. This CDR3 is built from 15 residues. Germline CDR1 and CDR2: SGHVS and FNYEAQ. The DNA for the CDR3 is TGTGCCCGCAGCTTAGATACCAGCTCCTACAATGAGCAGTTCTTC. Its translation is CARSLDTSSYNEQFF.

The rearrangement joins TRBV5-1 to TRBJ2-3; no reliable D call. The germline V gene encodes CDR1 SGHRS and CDR2 YFSETQ. Trimming left V 2 bases short and J 2 bases short, with 15 bases between. The CDR3 spans 16 residues. CDR3 coding DNA: TGCGCCAGCAGCTTAGGAAAGCCGATCTTCACAGATACGCAGTATTTT. It translates to CASSLGKPIFTDTQYF.

This clonotype was detected only a few times. The CDR3 coding sequence is TGTGCCAGCAGTTATTGGCAGTCGTCTTCACCCCTCCACTTT. Protein: CASSYWQSSSPLHF. V usage is TRBV12-3 or TRBV12-4 and J usage is TRBJ1-6; D gene unclear. The CDR3 covers 14 residues. The V and J ends lost 4 bases and 9 bases respectively, with 13 bases between them.

The chain is built from TRBV20-1 and TRBJ1-6, with unresolved D. This CDR3 contains 15 residues. Trimming took off 2 bases at V and 5 bases at J, with 13 bases between the two ends. CDR1 is DFQATT, CDR2 SNEGSKA, per germline (reference sequence). The CDR3 DNA reads as TGCAGTGCTAGAAACGTCGGACTAAATAATTCACCCCTCCACTTT. Translated, it gives CSARNVGLNNSPLHF.

This clonotype was found a few times. V and J are TRBV14 and TRBJ2-3, with 15 bases aligning to TRBD2. The germline V gene has CDR1 SGHDN and CDR2 FVKESK. CDR3 length: 18 amino acids. J gave up 2 bases and V 7 bases, and 10 bases lay outside the gene matches. The CDR3 sequence is CASNPGLAGGHITDTQYF. The CDR3 nucleotides are TGTGCCAGCAATCCGGGACTAGCGGGGGGCCATATCACAGATACGCAGTATTTT.

Many counts were recorded for this clonotype. CDR3 amino acids: CASSRDRGPNYGYTF. The DNA for the CDR3 is TGTGCCAGCAGCCGGGACAGGGGGCCAAACTATGGCTACACCTTC. V usage is TRBV7-3 and J usage is TRBJ1-2, with 12 bases lining up with TRBD1. Germline trimming cut 5 bases from V and 2 bases from J; bases unmatched to any gene: 3. CDR1 is SGHTA, CDR2 FQGTGA, per germline. The CDR3 contains 15 residues.

V gene TRBV7-2 combines with J gene TRBJ2-5; D gene ambiguous. There are 14 residues in the CDR3. In germline, CDR1 is SGHTA, CDR2 FQGNSA. Trimming removed 2 bases at V and 5 bases at J, with 12 bases between. For the CDR3, the DNA is TGTGCCAGCAGCTTATTTCGGACGCGGGAGACCCAGTACTTC. Translated: CASSLFRTRETQYF.